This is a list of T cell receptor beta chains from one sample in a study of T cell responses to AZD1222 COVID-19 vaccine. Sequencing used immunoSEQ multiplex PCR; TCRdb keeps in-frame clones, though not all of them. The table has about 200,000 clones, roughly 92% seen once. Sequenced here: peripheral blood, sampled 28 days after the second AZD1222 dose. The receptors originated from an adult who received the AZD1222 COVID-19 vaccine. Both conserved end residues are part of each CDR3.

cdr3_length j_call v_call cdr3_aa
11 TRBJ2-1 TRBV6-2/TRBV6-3 CASSSSNEQFF
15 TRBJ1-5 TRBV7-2 CASSLGTGARQPQHF
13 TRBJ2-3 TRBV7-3 CASSLESTDMQYF
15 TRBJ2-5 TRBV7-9 CASSLASLQGQTQYF
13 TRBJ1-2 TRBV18 CASSPGENYGYTF
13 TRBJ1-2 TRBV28 CASSFRGNYGYTF
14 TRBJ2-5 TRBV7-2 CASSSYLEGETQYF
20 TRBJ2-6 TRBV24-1 CATSDRPDRVQSSGANVLTF
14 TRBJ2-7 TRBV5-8 CASSLGGGRSEQYF
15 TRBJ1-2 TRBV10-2 CASSESWGRTYGYTF
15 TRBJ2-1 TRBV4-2 CASSQDPTSANEQFF
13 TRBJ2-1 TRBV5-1 CASSLAGTVKLLF
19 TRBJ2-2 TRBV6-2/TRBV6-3 CASSNGLAGGQSNTGELFF
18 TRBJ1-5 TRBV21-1 CASSKRPPGAVPYQPQHF
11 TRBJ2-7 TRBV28 CASSVSYEQYF
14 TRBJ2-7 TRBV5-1 CASSRGQGAYEQYF
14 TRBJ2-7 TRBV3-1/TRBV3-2 CASSGPGQGHEQYF
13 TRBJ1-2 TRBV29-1 CSVETQTGYGYTF
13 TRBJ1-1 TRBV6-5 CASSSQGRTEAFF
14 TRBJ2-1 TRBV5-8 CASSFGQGYNEQFF
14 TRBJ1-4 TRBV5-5 CASSSGSTNEKLFF
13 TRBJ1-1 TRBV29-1 CSVTGGGSTEAFF
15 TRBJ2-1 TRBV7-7 CASSPLVGGLHEQFF
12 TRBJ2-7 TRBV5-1 CASSRDNYEQYF
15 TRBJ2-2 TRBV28 CASSSGTGPTGELFF
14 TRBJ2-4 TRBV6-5 CASASGQGVDIQYF
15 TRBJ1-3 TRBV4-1 CASSQEDLGRNTIYF
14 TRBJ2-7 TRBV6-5 CASRRDRGSYEQYF
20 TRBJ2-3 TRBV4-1 CASSRSRGGHSVDGTDTQYF
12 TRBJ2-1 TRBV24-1 CATSDRGLEQFF
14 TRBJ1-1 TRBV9 CASSVEAGNTEAFF
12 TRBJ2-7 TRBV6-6 CASSPDSNEQYF
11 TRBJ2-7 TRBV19 CASSGSYEQYF
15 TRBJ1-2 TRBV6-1 CASSERRGQQDGYTF
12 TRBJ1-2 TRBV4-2 CASSQEDYGYTF